The entry below gives a single T cell receptor beta chain sequence along with its context. What it binds is unknown. At one of its ends the junction is not consistent with the germline gene, which may arise from a read error. The germline V gene has CDR1 SGHRS and CDR2 YFSETQ. The CDR3 length is 15 residues. RNA was extracted from bulk tissue without any cell sorting. More than 3 cm separated this lung sample from the edge of the tumor. A modified ARM-PCR protocol with three rounds of nested PCR amplified TCRbeta. TCRdb re-derived calls from the multiplex PCR reads in MiXCR, one entry per CDR3 protein. The profile shows 90,000 to 110,000 distinct CDR3 sequences, 62% of them singletons. The record originates from a study of tumor and adjacent non-tumor tissue in lung cancer. Points from the study as a whole: TCR diversity was significantly greater in tumor than normal lung tissue.

The specimen sequenced was distant non-tumor lung tissue. The receptor comes from a man aged 55 to 70 with non-small cell lung cancer. The chain links TRBV5-1 to TRBJ2-2; D may correspond to TRBD1 or TRBD2 (5 bases each). This chain's CDR3 is CASSLEVRGTRELFF. CDR3 nucleotide sequence: TGCGCCAGCAGCTTGGAAGTCCGGGGCACCAGGGAGCTATTTTTT.